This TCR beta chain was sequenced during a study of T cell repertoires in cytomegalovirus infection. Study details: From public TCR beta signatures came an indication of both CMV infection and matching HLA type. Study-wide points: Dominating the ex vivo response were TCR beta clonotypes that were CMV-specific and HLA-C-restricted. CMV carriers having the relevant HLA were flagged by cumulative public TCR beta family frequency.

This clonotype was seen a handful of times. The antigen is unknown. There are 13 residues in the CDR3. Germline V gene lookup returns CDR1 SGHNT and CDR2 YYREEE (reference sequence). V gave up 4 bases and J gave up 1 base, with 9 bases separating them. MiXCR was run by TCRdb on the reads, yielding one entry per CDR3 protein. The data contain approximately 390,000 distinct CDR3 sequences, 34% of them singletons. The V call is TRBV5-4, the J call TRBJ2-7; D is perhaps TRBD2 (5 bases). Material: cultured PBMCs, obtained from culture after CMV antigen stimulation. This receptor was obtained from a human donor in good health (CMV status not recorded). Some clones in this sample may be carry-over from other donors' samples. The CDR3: CASSTDSSYEQYV. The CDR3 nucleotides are TGTGCCAGCAGCACGGACTCATCCTACGAGCAGTACGTC.